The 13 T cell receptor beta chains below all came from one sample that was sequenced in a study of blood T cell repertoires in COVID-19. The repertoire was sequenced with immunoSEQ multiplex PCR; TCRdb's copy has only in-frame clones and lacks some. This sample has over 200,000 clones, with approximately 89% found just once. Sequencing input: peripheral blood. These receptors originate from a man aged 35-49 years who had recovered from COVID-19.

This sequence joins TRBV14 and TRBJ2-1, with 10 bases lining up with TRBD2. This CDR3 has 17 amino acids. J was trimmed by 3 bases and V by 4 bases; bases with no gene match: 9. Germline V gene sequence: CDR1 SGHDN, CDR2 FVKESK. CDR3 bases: TGTGCCAGCAGCCGGGGCCCGCTAGCGGGGGACTACAATGAGCAGTTCTTC. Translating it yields CASSRGPLAGDYNEQFF.

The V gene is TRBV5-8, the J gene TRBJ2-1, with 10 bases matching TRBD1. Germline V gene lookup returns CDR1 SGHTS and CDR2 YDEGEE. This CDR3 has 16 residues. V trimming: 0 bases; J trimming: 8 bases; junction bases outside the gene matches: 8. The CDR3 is CASSLGSRDRGHEQFF. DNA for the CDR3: TGTGCCAGCAGCTTGGGATCACGGGACAGGGGCCATGAGCAGTTCTTC.

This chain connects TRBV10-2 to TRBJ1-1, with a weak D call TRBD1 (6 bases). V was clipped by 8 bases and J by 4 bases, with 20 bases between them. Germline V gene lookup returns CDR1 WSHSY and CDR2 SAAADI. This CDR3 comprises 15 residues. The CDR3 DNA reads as TGCGCCAGCCGTACCTGGGAGACAGGCAGCACTGAAGCTTTCTTT. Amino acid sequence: CASRTWETGSTEAFF.

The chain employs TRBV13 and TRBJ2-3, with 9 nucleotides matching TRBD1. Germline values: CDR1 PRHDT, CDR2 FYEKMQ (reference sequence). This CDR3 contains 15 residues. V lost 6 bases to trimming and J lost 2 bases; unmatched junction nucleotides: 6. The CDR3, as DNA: TGTGCCAGCAGTCTCCGGGACAGGGTCACAGATACGCAGTATTTT. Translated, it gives CASSLRDRVTDTQYF.

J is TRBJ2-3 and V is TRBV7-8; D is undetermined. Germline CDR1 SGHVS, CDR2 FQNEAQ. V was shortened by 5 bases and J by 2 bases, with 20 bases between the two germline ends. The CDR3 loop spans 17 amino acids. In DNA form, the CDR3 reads TGTGCCAGCAGCCCAAAGTATCGTGGCACAACCACAGATACGCAGTATTTT. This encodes CASSPKYRGTTTDTQYF.

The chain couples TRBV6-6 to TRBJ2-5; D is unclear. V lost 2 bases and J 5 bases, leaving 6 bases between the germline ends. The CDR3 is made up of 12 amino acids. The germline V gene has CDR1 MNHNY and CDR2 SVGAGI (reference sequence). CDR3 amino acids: CASSYHSETQYF. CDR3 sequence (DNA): TGTGCCAGCAGTTACCATAGCGAGACCCAGTACTTC.

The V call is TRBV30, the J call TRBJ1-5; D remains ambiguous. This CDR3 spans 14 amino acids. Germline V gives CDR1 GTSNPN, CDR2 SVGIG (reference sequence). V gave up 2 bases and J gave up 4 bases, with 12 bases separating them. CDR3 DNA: TGTGCCTGGAGTTCATACTCGATAAATCAGCCCCAGCATTTT. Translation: CAWSSYSINQPQHF.

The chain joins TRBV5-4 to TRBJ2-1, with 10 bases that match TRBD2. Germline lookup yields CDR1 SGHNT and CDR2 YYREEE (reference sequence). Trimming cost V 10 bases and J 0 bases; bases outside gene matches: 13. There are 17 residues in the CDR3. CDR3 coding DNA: TGTGCCGTCCCCGGTAAGAAGCGGGAGGGCTCCTACAATGAGCAGTTCTTC. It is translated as CAVPGKKREGSYNEQFF.

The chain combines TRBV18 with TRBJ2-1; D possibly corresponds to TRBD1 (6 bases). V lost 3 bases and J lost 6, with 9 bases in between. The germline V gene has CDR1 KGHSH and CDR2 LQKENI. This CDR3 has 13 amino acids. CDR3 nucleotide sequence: TGTGCCAGCTCACCGGGGACATCCAATGAGCAGTTCTTC. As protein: CASSPGTSNEQFF.

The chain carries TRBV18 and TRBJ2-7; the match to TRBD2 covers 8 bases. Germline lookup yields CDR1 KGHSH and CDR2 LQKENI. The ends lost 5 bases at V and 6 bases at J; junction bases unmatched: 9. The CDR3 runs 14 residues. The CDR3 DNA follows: TGTGCCAGCTCAGGGACTAGTGTGGTCGGCGAGCAGTACTTC. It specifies CASSGTSVVGEQYF.

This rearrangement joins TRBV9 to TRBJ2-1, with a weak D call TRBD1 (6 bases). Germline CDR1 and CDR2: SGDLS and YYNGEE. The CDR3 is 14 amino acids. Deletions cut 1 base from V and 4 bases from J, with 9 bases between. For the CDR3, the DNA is TGTGCCAGCAGCGTATGGGACAATTACAATGAGCAGTTCTTC. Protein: CASSVWDNYNEQFF. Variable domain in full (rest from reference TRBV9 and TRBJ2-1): DSGVTQTPKHLITATGQRVTLRCSPRSGDLSVYWYQQSLDQGLQFLIQYYNGEERAKGNILERFSAQQFPDLHSELNLSSLELGDSALYFCASSVWDNYNEQFFGPGTRLTVL.

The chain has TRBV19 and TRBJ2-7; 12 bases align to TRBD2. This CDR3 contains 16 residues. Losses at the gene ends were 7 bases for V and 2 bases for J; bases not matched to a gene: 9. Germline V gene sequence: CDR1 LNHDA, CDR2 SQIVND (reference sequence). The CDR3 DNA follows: TGTGCCAGTATGGGACTAGCGGGCCCTTCACCCTACGAGCAGTACTTC. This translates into CASMGLAGPSPYEQYF.

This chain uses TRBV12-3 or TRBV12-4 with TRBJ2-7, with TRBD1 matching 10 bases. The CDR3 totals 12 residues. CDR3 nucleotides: TGTCTTTGGGGGACAGGGGATGTTGAGCAGTACTTC. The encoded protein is CLWGTGDVEQYF.